This passage covers 27 T cell receptor beta chains from one sample sequenced in a study of vaccination and CD4 T cells after COVID-19. Treatment: approximately 9-day PBMC culture with coronavirus spike peptide pools or control peptides (ViraFEST assay). Those CD4+ T cells from the unexposed donor predate the COVID-19 pandemic (2011-2018). Researchers used the Oncomine TCR Beta short-read assay to sequence DNA from cultured CD4+ T cells. Scientists extracted genomic DNA from CD4+ T cells grown in culture. One entry per CDR3 protein results from TCRdb running MiXCR on the PCR reads. The table shows 9,000 to 10,000 distinct CDR3 sequences, with roughly 28% occurring only once. These receptors are not linked to any known antigen. The source material was CD4+ T cells from blood, cultured in vitro. These TCRs come from a human donor in good health.

This clonotype was recorded a few times. The CDR3 DNA reads TGCAGTGCTAGAGATCCCCGAGGGACTGAAGCTTTCTTT. This gives the protein CSARDPRGTEAFF. The rearrangement links TRBV20-1 to TRBJ1-1; D unresolved. V lost 0 bases and J 5 bases, leaving 10 bases between the germline ends. The CDR3 totals 13 residues. Germline V gene sequence: CDR1 DFQATT, CDR2 SNEGSKA (reference sequence).

This clonotype rates as medium-sized. This chain joins TRBV24-1 and TRBJ2-3; 8 nucleotides align to TRBD2. This CDR3 has 15 residues. The V gene's germline CDR1 is KGHDR and CDR2 SFDVKD. V was pared by 4 bases and J by 8 bases, with 10 bases of the junction left unmatched. The CDR3, as DNA: TGTGCCACCAGTGACCCCTCGGCGGGAGGAGGTACGCAGTATTTT. Translated: CATSDPSAGGGTQYF.

This chain joins TRBV11-2 and TRBJ2-1, with D possibly TRBD2 on 6 matching bases. The CDR3 covers 15 residues. From germline, CDR1 is SGHAT and CDR2 FQNNGV. The germline V and J ends were trimmed by 1 base and 3 bases, with 10 bases remaining between them. CDR3 region: CASSLGSGYYNEQFF. The CDR3 region has the DNA TGTGCCAGCAGCTTAGGGAGCGGGTACTACAATGAGCAGTTCTTC.

V is TRBV11-2 and J is TRBJ1-1; D possibly corresponds to TRBD1 (6 bases). Germline V CDR1 and CDR2: SGHAT, FQNNGV. The germline V and J ends were trimmed by 1 base and 4 bases, with 13 bases remaining between them. The CDR3 sequence is 15 residues long. CDR3: CASSLVLQGSTEAFF. As DNA, the CDR3 is TGTGCCAGCAGCTTAGTCTTACAGGGTAGCACTGAAGCTTTCTTT.

J is TRBJ1-5 and V is TRBV5-1, with a tentative D call TRBD1 (5 bases). The CDR3 runs to 14 residues. The V end was cut by 0 bases, the J end by 3 bases, with 7 bases between. CDR1 is SGHRS, CDR2 YFSETQ, per germline. CDR3 sequence reads: CASSLGQNNQPQHF. Here the CDR3 DNA reads TGCGCCAGCAGCTTGGGACAGAACAATCAGCCCCAGCATTTT.

The chain has TRBV20-1 and TRBJ2-1, with 7 bases lining up with TRBD2. V trimming: 8 bases; J trimming: 1 base; junction bases outside the gene matches: 8. CDR1 is DFQATT, CDR2 SNEGSKA, per germline (reference sequence). CDR3 size: 14 residues. The DNA for the CDR3 is TGCAGTACTCGACGCGGGGGATCCTACAATGAGCAGTTCTTC. Protein product: CSTRRGGSYNEQFF.

This clonotype is medium-sized by share. This chain links TRBV20-1 with TRBJ2-2; a weak D match, TRBD2 (6 bases). Germline V gene sequence: CDR1 DFQATT, CDR2 SNEGSKA (reference sequence). Trimming cost V 6 bases and J 6 bases, with 14 bases left between them. There are 13 residues in the CDR3. CDR3 protein: CSAGGPVAGELFF. CDR3 nucleotides: TGCAGTGCCGGAGGGCCAGTAGCCGGGGAGCTGTTTTTT.

The rearrangement joins TRBV7-6 to TRBJ2-5; 11 bases align to TRBD2. The CDR3 consists of 16 residues. J lost 1 base, V lost 5 bases, and 6 bases had no gene match. CDR1 and CDR2 (germline): SGHVS, FNYEAQ. The CDR3 loop reads CASSGGGTSGQETQYF. CDR3 bases: TGTGCCAGCAGCGGCGGGGGGACTAGCGGCCAAGAGACCCAGTACTTC.

This clonotype appeared a few times. The chain carries TRBV6-2 or TRBV6-3 and TRBJ2-5; 12 bases are a match to TRBD2. Per germline, CDR1 MNHEY and CDR2 SVGEGT. The V gene end was trimmed by 2 bases and the J gene end by 5 bases; junction bases not matched to a gene: 3. The CDR3 spans 15 residues. The CDR3 sequence: CASSYRLAGEETQYF. As DNA, the CDR3 is TGTGCCAGCAGTTACCGACTAGCGGGAGAGGAGACCCAGTACTTC.

V usage is TRBV28 and J usage is TRBJ1-5; 9 bases fit TRBD1. The ends lost 10 bases at V and 6 bases at J; junction bases unmatched: 19. The CDR3 is made up of 17 amino acids. Germline-derived CDR1 and CDR2 are MDHEN and SYDVKM. DNA for the CDR3: TGTGCCACTACAGGGGGCCGGGGCAGGAGGGCCGGTCAGCCCCAGCATTTT. This sequence encodes CATTGGRGRRAGQPQHF. The variable domain in full, completed from reference TRBV28 and TRBJ1-5, reads DVKVTQSSRYLVKRTGEKVFLECVQDMDHENMFWYRQDPGLGLRLIYFSYDVKMKEKGDIPEGYSVSREKKERFSLILESASTNQTSMYLCATTGGRGRRAGQPQHFGDGTRLSIL.

This clonotype turned up a few times. The gene calls are TRBV14 and TRBJ1-1; D is unresolved. The CDR3 length is 14 residues. Trimming took off 7 bases at V and 1 base at J, with 13 bases between the two ends. Germline loops: CDR1 SGHDN, CDR2 FVKESK. This CDR3 is CASNILGSNTEAFF. The CDR3 DNA reads as TGTGCCAGCAACATATTGGGGTCGAACACTGAAGCTTTCTTT.

This clonotype was counted a few times. This chain links TRBV20-1 with TRBJ1-6, with 10 bases identical to TRBD1. With 3 bases clipped from V and 0 bases from J, the junction kept 2 bases outside the gene matches. The CDR3 contains 16 residues. Per the germline V gene, CDR1 is DFQATT and CDR2 is SNEGSKA (reference sequence). The CDR3 spells CSARDRGSSYNSPLHF. CDR3 DNA: TGCAGTGCTAGGGACAGGGGGTCCTCCTATAATTCACCCCTCCACTTT.

The chain joins TRBV19 to TRBJ1-5; D tentatively fits TRBD1 or TRBD2 (5 bases each). The assigned J gene may be wrong: the sequence end matches TRBJ2-3 better. The germline gives CDR1 LNHDA, CDR2 SQIVND (reference sequence). The CDR3 is made up of 16 amino acids. CDR3 DNA: TGTGCCAGTAGTAGAGGGTGGGGCGTTGGCAATCAGCCCCAGTATTTT. Encoded protein: CASSRGWGVGNQPQYF.

The chain is built from TRBV6-1 and TRBJ1-2; a weak D match, TRBD1 (5 bases). Trimming took 6 bases from V and 4 from J, leaving 12 bases between them. The germline gives CDR1 MNHNS, CDR2 SASEGT. The CDR3 is 13 amino acids. The CDR3 sequence: CASREQEIYGYTF. In nucleotides, the CDR3 is TGTGCCAGCAGGGAACAGGAGATCTATGGCTACACCTTC.

This clonotype was detected only a few times. The chain uses TRBV6-5 and TRBJ2-7, with 9 bases aligning to TRBD1. The length of the CDR3 is 16 residues. After removal of 2 bases from V and 5 bases from J, the junction contained 10 bases not matched to a gene. CDR1 MNHEY and CDR2 SVGAGI come from the germline V gene. The CDR3 nucleotides read TGTGCCAGCAGTTACCCTAGGACAGGGGACGGCAACGAGCAGTACTTC. The encoded protein is CASSYPRTGDGNEQYF.

The J gene is TRBJ2-3, the V gene TRBV20-1; 12 bases line up with TRBD2. The CDR3 totals 15 residues. V lost 5 bases, J lost 6 bases, and 9 bases stayed unmatched. Germline V gives CDR1 DFQATT, CDR2 SNEGSKA (reference sequence). CDR3 protein: CSAQTSGRQWDTQYF. The CDR3 DNA reads as TGCAGTGCTCAGACTAGCGGGAGACAGTGGGATACGCAGTATTTT.

V and J are TRBV20-1 and TRBJ1-1; no definite D call. This CDR3 comprises 12 residues. V gave up 3 bases and J gave up 5 bases, with 10 bases separating them. The germline gives CDR1 DFQATT, CDR2 SNEGSKA (reference sequence). CDR3 protein: CSARVGSTEAFF. The CDR3 DNA follows: TGCAGTGCTAGGGTTGGAAGTACTGAAGCTTTCTTT.

By share of the sample, this clonotype is medium-sized. This chain connects TRBV6-1 to TRBJ2-4, with D unclear. The CDR3 has 13 residues. Between the trimmed V and J ends, which lost 3 bases and 9 bases, there was a span of 12 bases. In germline, CDR1 is MNHNS, CDR2 SASEGT. The chain's CDR3 is CASSERPASIQYF. The CDR3 DNA follows: TGTGCCAGCAGTGAGAGGCCTGCCAGCATTCAGTACTTC.

This rearrangement joins TRBV11-3 to TRBJ1-1, with 7 bases that match TRBD1. V dropped 0 bases and J dropped 7; count of bases not matched to a gene: 11. This CDR3 spans 16 amino acids. CDR1 is SGHNT, CDR2 YENEEA, per germline. The CDR3 is CASSLDPQGVRLEAFF. The CDR3 region has the DNA TGTGCCAGCAGCTTAGACCCCCAGGGGGTCAGGCTTGAAGCTTTCTTT.

The J gene is TRBJ1-1, the V gene TRBV12-3 or TRBV12-4; the match to TRBD1 covers 7 bases. This CDR3 is 13 amino acids long. The V segment lost 5 bases and the J segment 7 bases; nucleotides outside the gene matches: 7. CDR3 in amino acids: CASSIGRDSEAFF. The DNA for the CDR3 is TGTGCCAGCAGTATCGGCCGGGACAGTGAAGCTTTCTTT.

This clonotype is medium-sized by share. The rearrangement links TRBV15 to TRBJ1-2; no firm D call. Germline CDR1 LNHNV, CDR2 YYDKDF (reference sequence). The CDR3 loop spans 12 amino acids. Trimming removed 0 bases at V and 7 bases at J, with 6 bases between. The CDR3 nucleotides are TGTGCCACCAGCAGAGATTTCGCTGGCTACACCTTC. Translating it yields CATSRDFAGYTF.

This rearrangement joins TRBV7-9 to TRBJ2-6; D not certain. V lost 1 base and J lost 9, with 4 bases in between. The CDR3 is 12 residues long. In germline, CDR1 is SEHNR, CDR2 FQNEAQ (reference sequence). The CDR3 reads CASSLEVNVLTF. For the CDR3, the DNA is TGTGCCAGCAGCTTAGAGGTCAACGTCCTGACTTTC.

This clonotype was observed a few times. The CDR3 DNA reads TGTGCCAGCAGTTTCAAGACAGGGGTCAATCAGCCCCAGCATTTT. Translated, it gives CASSFKTGVNQPQHF. The rearrangement joins TRBV27 to TRBJ1-5; 8 bases align to TRBD1. CDR3 length equals 15 residues. The V segment lost 3 bases and the J segment 3 bases; nucleotides outside the gene matches: 4. Germline-derived CDR1 and CDR2 are MNHEY and SMNVEV (reference sequence).

This chain joins TRBV20-1 and TRBJ2-7, with unresolved D. This CDR3 comprises 12 residues. CDR1 is DFQATT, CDR2 SNEGSKA, per germline (reference sequence). V lost 0 bases to trimming and J lost 1 base, with 4 bases between them. The CDR3 bases are TGCAGTGCTAGAGAGCCTTCCTACGAGCAGTACTTC. It specifies CSAREPSYEQYF.

This rearrangement joins TRBV6-2 or TRBV6-3 to TRBJ1-5, with a weak D call TRBD1 (6 bases). V shed 6 bases and J shed 3 bases, with 15 bases lying between them. CDR1 and CDR2 (germline): MNHEY, SVGEGT. This CDR3 contains 15 residues. The CDR3 loop is CASRLRQANNQPQHF. The CDR3 DNA reads as TGTGCCAGCAGATTACGACAGGCGAACAATCAGCCCCAGCATTTT.

This clonotype qualifies as medium-sized. J is TRBJ1-2 and V is TRBV20-1; 7 positions agree with TRBD1. The germline V gene has CDR1 DFQATT and CDR2 SNEGSKA (reference sequence). CDR3 length: 13 amino acids. After removal of 5 bases from V and 4 bases from J, the junction contained 7 bases not matched to a gene. DNA of the CDR3: TGCAGTGCTTCTTCAGGGGGAGGCTATGGCTACACCTTC. It specifies CSASSGGGYGYTF.

This chain connects TRBV20-1 to TRBJ2-1; TRBD2 aligns across 7 bases. The CDR3 consists of 14 residues. The germline gives CDR1 DFQATT, CDR2 SNEGSKA (reference sequence). Losses at the gene ends were 1 base for V and 7 bases for J; bases not matched to a gene: 7. This CDR3 reads CSARGRGEGNEQFF. CDR3 coding DNA: TGCAGTGCTAGAGGCCGAGGGGAGGGGAATGAGCAGTTCTTC.